This T cell receptor beta chain was observed in a study of blood T cell repertoires in COVID-19. In the authors' workflow: Estimated nucleated cell counts came from reference gene primer amplification. Sequenced by immunoSEQ multiplex PCR; TCRdb stores in-frame clones only, minus some. V, J and clone size reflect that table, while D and trimming were determined from the DNA. The sample carries about 400,000 clones, approximately 90% recorded once. Participant age was roughly 18 to 89 years, and participants resided in 24 US areas. Participants were placed into cohorts based on the clinical history they reported. The CDR3 loop spans 14 amino acids. Germline-derived CDR1 and CDR2 are SGDLS and YYNGEE. The germline V and J ends were trimmed by 4 bases and 4 bases, with 14 bases remaining between them.

This chain connects TRBV9 to TRBJ1-1, with D perhaps matching TRBD1 (6 bases). Sample: PBMCs or T cells enriched from blood (not recorded which). The TCR sequence derives from a young woman with acute COVID-19. CDR3 DNA: TGTGCCAGCAGCCCCTACAGGGCTTTCACTGAAGCTTTCTTT. As protein: CASSPYRAFTEAFF.